What follows is one T cell receptor (beta chain) and its context. What it recognizes is unknown. Profiled with immunoSEQ multiplex PCR; TCRdb holds only in-frame clones, not every one. This table has approximately 150,000 clones, around 90% appearing once. Germline lookup yields CDR1 SGHNT and CDR2 YYREEE (reference sequence). Trimming left V 0 bases short and J 2 bases short, with 11 bases between. This CDR3 is built from 15 residues. This sample was taken from a study of T cell responses to AZD1222 COVID-19 vaccine. Study results and limitations: Nearly half of unique spike-specific TCRs reportedly avoided B.1.351 and B.1.1.7 mutated regions. The repertoires were collected only after the peak T cell response.

The source of this sequence is an adult in good health. The V and J genes are TRBV5-4 and TRBJ1-2; D is unresolved. The sample was peripheral blood, taken on day 0 of AZD1222 vaccination. CDR3 sequence: CASSLVSGTNYGYTF. CDR3 coding DNA: TGTGCCAGCAGCTTGGTATCGGGAACCAACTATGGCTACACCTTC.